The clone carrying this TCR beta chain was recorded only once. Antigen specificity is unknown. Since a much larger clone is just one base distant, this may be a read error. These data come from a study of T-cell reconstitution after alpha-beta-depleted transplantation in children. The TCRbeta library incorporated unique molecular identifiers. TCRdb fed the PCR reads into MiXCR, producing one record per CDR3 protein. Of some 300,000 distinct CDR3 sequences listed, 7.5% to 9% are singletons. The study, taken as a whole, reports: Alpha-beta T cells about two months after transplant reportedly derived from several hundred expanded graft clones. For some patients, TCRbeta diversity was high at day 60 because of recipient T cells and thymic progenitors that survived. One year post-transplant, T-cell counts and diversity were largely derived from T cells produced anew.

V was shortened by 3 bases and J by 0 bases, with 12 bases between the two germline ends. The CDR3 covers 16 residues. Germline V CDR1 and CDR2: MNHEY, SMNVEV (reference sequence). The source material was peripheral blood, sampled 360 days after TCRalphabeta/CD19-depleted stem cell transplant. V and J are TRBV27 and TRBJ1-5; D perhaps matches TRBD1 (5 bases). The TCR sequence derives from a female patient aged 2 to 10 who had a stem cell transplant for Fanconi anemia, so the T cells may come from the graft donor. CDR3 amino acids: CASSFSSGPSNQPQHF. The CDR3 region has the DNA TGTGCCAGCAGTTTCTCGTCGGGACCTAGCAATCAGCCCCAGCATTTT.